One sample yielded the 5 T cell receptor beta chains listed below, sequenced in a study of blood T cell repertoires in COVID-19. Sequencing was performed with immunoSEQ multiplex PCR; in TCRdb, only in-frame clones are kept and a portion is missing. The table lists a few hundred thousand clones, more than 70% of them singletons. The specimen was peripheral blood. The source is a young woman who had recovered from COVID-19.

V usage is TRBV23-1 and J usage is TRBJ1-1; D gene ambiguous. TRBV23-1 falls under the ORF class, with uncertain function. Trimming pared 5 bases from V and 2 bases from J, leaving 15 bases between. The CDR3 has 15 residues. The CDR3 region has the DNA TGCGCCAGCAGTTCCTCTCTAGTATTAAACACTGAAGCTTTCTTT. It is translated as CASSSSLVLNTEAFF.

CDR3 nucleotide sequence: TGTGCCAGTAGTACGGACAGGGGAGACTATGGCTACACCTTC. It yields the protein CASSTDRGDYGYTF. This chain links TRBV19 with TRBJ1-2; 9 bases fit TRBD1. This CDR3 comprises 14 residues. CDR1 and CDR2 (germline): LNHDA, SQIVND (reference sequence). With V trimmed by 4 bases and J by 3 bases, 3 bases remained unmatched.

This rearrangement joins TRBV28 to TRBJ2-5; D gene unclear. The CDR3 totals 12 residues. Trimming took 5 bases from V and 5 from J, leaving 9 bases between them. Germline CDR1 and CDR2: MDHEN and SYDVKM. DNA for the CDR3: TGTGCCAGCAGTCCCCGGGTTGAGACCCAGTACTTC. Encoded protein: CASSPRVETQYF.

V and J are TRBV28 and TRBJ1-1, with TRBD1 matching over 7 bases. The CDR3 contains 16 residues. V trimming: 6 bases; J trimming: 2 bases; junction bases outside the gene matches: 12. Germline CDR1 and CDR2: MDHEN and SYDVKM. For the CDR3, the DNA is TGTGCCAGCAGAATCCCAGGGGGGACGGACAACACTGAAGCTTTCTTT. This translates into CASRIPGGTDNTEAFF.

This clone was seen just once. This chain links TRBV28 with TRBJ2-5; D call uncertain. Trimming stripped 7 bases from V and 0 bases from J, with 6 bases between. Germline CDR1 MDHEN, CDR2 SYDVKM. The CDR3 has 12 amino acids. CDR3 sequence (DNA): TGTGCCAGCACAACTTACCAAGAGACCCAGTACTTC. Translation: CASTTYQETQYF. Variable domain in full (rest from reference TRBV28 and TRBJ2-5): DVKVTQSSRYLVKRTGEKVFLECVQDMDHENMFWYRQDPGLGLRLIYFSYDVKMKEKGDIPEGYSVSREKKERFSLILESASTNQTSMYLCASTTYQETQYFGPGTRLLVL.